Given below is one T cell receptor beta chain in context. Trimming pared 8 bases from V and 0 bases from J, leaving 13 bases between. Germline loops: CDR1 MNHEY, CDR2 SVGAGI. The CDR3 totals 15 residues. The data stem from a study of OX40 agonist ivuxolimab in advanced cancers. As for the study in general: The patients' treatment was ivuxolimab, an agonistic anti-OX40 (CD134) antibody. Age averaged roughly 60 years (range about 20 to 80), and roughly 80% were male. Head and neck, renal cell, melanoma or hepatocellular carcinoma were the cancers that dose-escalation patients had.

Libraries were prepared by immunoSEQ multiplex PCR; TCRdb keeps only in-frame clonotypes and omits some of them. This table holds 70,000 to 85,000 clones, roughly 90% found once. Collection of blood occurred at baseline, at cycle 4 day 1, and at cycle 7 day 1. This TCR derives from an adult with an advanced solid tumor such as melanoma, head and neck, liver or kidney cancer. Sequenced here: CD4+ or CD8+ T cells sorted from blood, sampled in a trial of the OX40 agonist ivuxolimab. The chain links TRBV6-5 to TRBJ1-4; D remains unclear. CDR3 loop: CASGRFGATNEKLFF. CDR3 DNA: TGTGCCAGCGGTCGGTTTGGAGCAACTAATGAAAAACTGTTTTTT.